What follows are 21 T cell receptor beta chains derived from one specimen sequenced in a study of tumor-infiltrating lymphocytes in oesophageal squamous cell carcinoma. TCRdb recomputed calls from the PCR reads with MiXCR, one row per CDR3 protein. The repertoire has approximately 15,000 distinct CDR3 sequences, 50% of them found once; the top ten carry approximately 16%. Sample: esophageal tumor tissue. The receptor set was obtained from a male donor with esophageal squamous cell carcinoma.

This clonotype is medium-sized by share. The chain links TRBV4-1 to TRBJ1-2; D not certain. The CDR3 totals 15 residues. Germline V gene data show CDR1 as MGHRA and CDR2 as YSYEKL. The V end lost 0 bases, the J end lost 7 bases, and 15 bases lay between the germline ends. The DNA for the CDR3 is TGCGCCAGCAGCCAAGAACGCGGTAGTAATCGTGGCTACACCTTC. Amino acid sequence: CASSQERGSNRGYTF.

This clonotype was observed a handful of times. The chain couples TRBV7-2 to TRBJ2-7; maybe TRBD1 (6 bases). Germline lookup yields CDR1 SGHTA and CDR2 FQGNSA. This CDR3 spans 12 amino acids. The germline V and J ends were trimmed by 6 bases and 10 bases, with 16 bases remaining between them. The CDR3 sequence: CASSPDAGAQYF. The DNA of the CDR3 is TGTGCCAGCAGTCCAGACGCAGGGGCCCAGTACTTC.

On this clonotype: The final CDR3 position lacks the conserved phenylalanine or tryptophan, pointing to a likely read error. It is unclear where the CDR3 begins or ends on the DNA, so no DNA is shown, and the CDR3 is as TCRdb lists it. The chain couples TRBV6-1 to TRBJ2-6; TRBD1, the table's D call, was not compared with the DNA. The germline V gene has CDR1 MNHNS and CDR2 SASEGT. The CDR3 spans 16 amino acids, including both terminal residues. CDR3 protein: CASSDAGGVNEQYFGA.

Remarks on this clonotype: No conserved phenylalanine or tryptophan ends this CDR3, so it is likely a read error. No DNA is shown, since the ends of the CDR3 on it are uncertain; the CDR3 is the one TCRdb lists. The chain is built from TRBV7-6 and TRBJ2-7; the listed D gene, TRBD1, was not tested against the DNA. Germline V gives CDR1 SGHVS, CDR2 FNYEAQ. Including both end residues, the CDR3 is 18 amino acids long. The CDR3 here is CASSSSRDRGPYGYTFGS.

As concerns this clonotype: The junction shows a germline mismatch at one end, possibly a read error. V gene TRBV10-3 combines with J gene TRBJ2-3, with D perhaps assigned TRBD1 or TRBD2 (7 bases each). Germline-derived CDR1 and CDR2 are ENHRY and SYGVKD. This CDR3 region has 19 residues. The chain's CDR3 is CAIRGSASGGQAGTDTHYF. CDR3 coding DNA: TGTGCCATCCGTGGTTCAGCTAGCGGAGGACAGGCGGGCACAGATACGCATTATTTT.

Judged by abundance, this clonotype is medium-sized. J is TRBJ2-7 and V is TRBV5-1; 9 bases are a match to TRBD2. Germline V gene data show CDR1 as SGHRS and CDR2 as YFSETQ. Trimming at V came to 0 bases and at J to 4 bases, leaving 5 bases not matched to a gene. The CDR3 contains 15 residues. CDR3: CASSLVSGSIYEQYF. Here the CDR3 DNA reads TGCGCCAGCAGCTTGGTTAGCGGGAGCATTTACGAGCAGTACTTC.

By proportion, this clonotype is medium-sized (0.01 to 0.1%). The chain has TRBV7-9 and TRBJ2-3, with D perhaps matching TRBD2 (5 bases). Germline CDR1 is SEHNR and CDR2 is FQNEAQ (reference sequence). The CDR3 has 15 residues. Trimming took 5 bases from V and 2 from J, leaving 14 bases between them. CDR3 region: CASSRSSGYTDTQYF. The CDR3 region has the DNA TGTGCCAGCAGCAGGAGCAGCGGATACACAGATACGCAGTATTTT.

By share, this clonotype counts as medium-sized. For the CDR3, the DNA is TGTGCCAGCAGTTTAGAGTGGGGAGAGACCCAGTACTTC. Translating gives CASSLEWGETQYF. This rearrangement joins TRBV12-3 or TRBV12-4 to TRBJ2-5, with D unclear. V was shortened by 1 base and J by 4 bases, with 7 bases between the two germline ends. The length of the CDR3 is 13 residues.

The CDR3 reads CASSRLGQGADTQYF. The DNA of the CDR3 is TGTGCCAGCAGCCGCCTCGGACAGGGCGCAGATACGCAGTATTTT. The J gene is TRBJ2-3, the V gene TRBV7-2; the match to TRBD1 covers 8 bases. The germline V gene has CDR1 SGHTA and CDR2 FQGNSA. The CDR3 has 15 residues. Trimming took 5 bases from V and 4 from J; bases not matched to a gene: 8.

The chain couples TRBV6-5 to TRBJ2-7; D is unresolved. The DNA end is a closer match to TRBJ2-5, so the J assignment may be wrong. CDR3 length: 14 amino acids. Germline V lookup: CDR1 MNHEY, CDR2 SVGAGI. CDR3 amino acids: CASSYGVLRETQYF. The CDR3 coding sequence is TGTGCCAGCAGTTACGGGGTCCTGAGGGAGACCCAGTACTTC.

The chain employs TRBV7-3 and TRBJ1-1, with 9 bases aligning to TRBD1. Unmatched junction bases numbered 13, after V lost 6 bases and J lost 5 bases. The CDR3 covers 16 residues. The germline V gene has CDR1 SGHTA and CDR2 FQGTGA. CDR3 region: CASSYGTGLLRTEAFF. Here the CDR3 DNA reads TGTGCCAGCAGTTACGGGACAGGGCTTTTAAGAACTGAAGCTTTCTTT.

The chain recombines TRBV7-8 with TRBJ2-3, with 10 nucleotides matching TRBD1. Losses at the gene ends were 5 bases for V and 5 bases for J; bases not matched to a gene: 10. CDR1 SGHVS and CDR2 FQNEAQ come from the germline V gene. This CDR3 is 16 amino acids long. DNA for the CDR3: TGTGCCAGCAGCGGGCGGGGACAGGGGCCTGGAGATACGCAGTATTTT. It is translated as CASSGRGQGPGDTQYF.

The CDR3 here is CASSWGSGRYYNEQFF. The CDR3 DNA reads as TGTGCCAGCAGTTGGGGAAGCGGGAGGTATTACAATGAGCAGTTCTTC. The chain is built from TRBV6-8 and TRBJ2-1; 9 bases fit TRBD2. The length of the CDR3 is 16 residues. V was pared by 4 bases and J by 4 bases, with 8 bases of the junction left unmatched. CDR1 is MNHGY, CDR2 SAAAGT, per germline.

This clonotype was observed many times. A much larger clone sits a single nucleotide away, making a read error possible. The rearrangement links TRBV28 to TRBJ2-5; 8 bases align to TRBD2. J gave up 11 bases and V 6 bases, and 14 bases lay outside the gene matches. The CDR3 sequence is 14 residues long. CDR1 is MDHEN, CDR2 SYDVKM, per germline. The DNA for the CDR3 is TGTGCCAGCAGCCCCGGGACTAGATACAATGAGCAGTACTTC. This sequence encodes CASSPGTRYNEQYF.

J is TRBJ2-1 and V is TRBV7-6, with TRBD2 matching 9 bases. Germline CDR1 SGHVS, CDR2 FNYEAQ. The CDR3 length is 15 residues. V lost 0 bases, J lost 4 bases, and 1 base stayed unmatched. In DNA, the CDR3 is TGTGCCAGCAGCTTAGCTAGCGGGAGATACAATGAGCAGTTCTTC. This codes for CASSLASGRYNEQFF.

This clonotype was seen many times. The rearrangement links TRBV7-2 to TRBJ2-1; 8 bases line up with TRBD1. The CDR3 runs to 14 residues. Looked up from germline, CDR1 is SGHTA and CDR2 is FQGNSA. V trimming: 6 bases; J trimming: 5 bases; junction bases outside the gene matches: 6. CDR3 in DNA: TGTGCCAGCAGTCCGGACAGGGTAAACAATGAGCAGTTCTTC. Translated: CASSPDRVNNEQFF.

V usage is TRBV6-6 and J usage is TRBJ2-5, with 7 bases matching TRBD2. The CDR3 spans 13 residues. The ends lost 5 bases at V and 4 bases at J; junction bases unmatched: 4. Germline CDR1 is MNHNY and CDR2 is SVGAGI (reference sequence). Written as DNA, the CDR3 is TGTGCCAGCAGTAGGGCGGGAGTAGAGACCCAGTACTTC. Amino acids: CASSRAGVETQYF.

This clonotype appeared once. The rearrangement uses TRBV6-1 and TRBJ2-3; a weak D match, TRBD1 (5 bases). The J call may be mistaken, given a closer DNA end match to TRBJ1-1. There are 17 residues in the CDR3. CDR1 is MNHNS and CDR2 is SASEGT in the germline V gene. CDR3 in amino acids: CASSESPGGEGHTEAFF. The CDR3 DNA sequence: TGTGCCAGCAGTGAAAGTCCGGGGGGAGAGGGGCACACTGAAGCTTTCTTT.

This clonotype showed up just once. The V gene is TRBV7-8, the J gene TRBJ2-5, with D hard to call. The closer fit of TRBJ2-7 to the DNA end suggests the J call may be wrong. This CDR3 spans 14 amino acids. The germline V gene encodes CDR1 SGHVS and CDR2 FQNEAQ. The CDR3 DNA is TGTGCCAGCAGCTTTTCCGGGCCTGCCTACGAGCAGTACTTC. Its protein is CASSFSGPAYEQYF.

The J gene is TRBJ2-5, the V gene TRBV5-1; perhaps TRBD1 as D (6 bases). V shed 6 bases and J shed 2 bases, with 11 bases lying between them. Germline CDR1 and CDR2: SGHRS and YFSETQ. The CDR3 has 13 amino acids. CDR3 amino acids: CASTRDTQETQYF. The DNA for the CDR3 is TGCGCCAGCACCCGGGACACTCAAGAGACCCAGTACTTC.

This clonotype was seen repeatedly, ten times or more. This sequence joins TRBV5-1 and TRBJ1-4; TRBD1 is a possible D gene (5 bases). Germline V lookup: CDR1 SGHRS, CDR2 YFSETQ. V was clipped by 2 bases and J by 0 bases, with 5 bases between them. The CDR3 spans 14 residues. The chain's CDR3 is CASSLGATNEKLFF. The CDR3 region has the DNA TGCGCCAGCAGCTTAGGGGCAACTAATGAAAAACTGTTTTTT.